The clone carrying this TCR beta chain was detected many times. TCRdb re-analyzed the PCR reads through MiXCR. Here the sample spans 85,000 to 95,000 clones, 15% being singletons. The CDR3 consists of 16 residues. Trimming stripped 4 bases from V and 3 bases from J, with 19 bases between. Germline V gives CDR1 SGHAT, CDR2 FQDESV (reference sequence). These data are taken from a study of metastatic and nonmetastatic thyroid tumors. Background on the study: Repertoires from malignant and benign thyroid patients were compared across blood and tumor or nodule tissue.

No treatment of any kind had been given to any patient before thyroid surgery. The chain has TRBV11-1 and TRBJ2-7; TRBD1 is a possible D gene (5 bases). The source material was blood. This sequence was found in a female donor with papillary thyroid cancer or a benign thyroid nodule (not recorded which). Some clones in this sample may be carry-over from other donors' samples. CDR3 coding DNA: TGTGCCAGCAGCTCCACCCAAGGGGTCCGGGTCTACGAGCAGTACTTC. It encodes CASSSTQGVRVYEQYF.